This record covers a single T cell receptor (beta chain). This clone was picked up many times. Its specific antigen is unknown. No base-level quality is on record; no much larger clone is a single base apart. V and J are truncated by 6 bases and 2 bases respectively, leaving an intervening sequence of 18 bases. Including the terminal cysteine and phenylalanine, the CDR3 comprises 16 residues. Solely the CDR3 DNA is kept, with 48 bases framed from the first base. CDR1 MNHNY and CDR2 SVGAGI are derived from the germline V gene (reference sequence). The sample belongs to a study of beta chain features in type 1 diabetes (dated by TCRdb to the late 2010s). About the study as a whole: Patients and healthy donors did not differ in mean age, gender distribution, total cell number or subset yield. A total of under 140,000,000 sorted cells were examined across all samples, and the number of cells per subset was strongly correlated with RNA yield. The study compared TCRB repertoires of sorted circulating CD4+ T cell subsets between recently diagnosed type 1 diabetes patients and matched healthy donors. Naive and central memory subsets were obtained from all 30 or so donors, but regulatory and stem cell-like memory subsets were isolated from only 8 patients and about 8 healthy donors. Paper-wide results and their limitations: Sequencing cDNA rather than genomic DNA could over-represent highly expressing activated cells, although activation and CD3 levels did not differ between groups. Patients with type 1 diabetes made fewer insertions and deleted more nucleotides at VDJ recombination sites, implying thymic rearrangement abnormalities. Shorter templates might be favored by PCR, yet because patient and control samples were amplified and corrected together, any such skew would affect both groups equally. HLA sub-analyses involved small numbers of individuals, so any influence of HLA type on TCRB rearrangement remained unresolved. A moderate but significant shortening of TCRB CDR3 length was observed in type 1 diabetes patients in all four CD4+ subsets. Naive, central memory and regulatory TCRB repertoires appeared to be more alike among patients than among healthy donors.

The entire amount of isolated RNA was reverse transcribed using the High Capacity cDNA Reverse Transcription Kit, so the sequenced TCRB transcripts were expressed ones. Deep immunoSEQ sequencing was applied to naive, central memory and regulatory T cell samples, giving an average of roughly 3.3 million total reads per sample. Sorted cells were lysed in RLT buffer and RNA was extracted with DNase-treated RNeasy Micro or Mini kits, depending on cell number. Each cell subset was processed separately to prevent cross-contamination, with patient and healthy donor samples processed together. TCRB sequences were amplified from cDNA with the immunoSEQ multiplex PCR, producing 87-bp fragments spanning the CDR3 region. Sequencing of the amplicons was done on the Illumina HiSeq platform. On the authors' methods: Synthetic template baselines were used to correct PCR bias computationally, reads within Hamming distance 2 were collapsed together, and singletons that could not be merged were discarded. Reads were aligned against IMGT to assign V, D and J genes, CDR3 length and insertions or deletions at six rearrangement sites. Within each subset, clonotype counts were normalized to sorted cell number, and only after that were true diversity and Gini coefficients computed with the tcR R package. The overlap coefficient, calculated on TCRB nucleotide sequences, was used to measure repertoire sharing. The table comes from immuneACCESS by way of TCRdb, which keeps in-frame sequences with V and J called. Part of the clones is missing from these tables; in studies checked, under half for an unresolved V gene and the rest for unknown reasons. V and J calls and clone size are as listed in that table; D and trimming were resolved from the DNA. The sample yields fewer than 400,000 clones; 8% were counted once. The top ten clonotypes cover around 0.45% of the sample.

From each donor, a single peripheral blood sample of 90 to 150 mL on average was drawn into heparinised tubes. Naive, central memory, regulatory and stem cell-like memory CD4+ T cells were sorted on a BD FACSAria II using a panel including CD45RO, CCR7, CD25, CD127, CD95 and CD27. Every sorted population had a purity above 95%. PBMCs were isolated immediately by Lymphoprep density gradient centrifugation and stained directly without culture. So that batch effects would be minimized, each experiment stained and sorted samples in pairs, pairing one healthy donor with one patient. The source material was central memory CD4+ T cells from blood. The chain employs TRBV6-6 and TRBJ2-3; 6 matching bases give a weak D call of TRBD1. The receptor's source is a woman aged 18-29 years in good health. The nucleotide sequence is TGTGCCAGCAGCTCCGGGACAACGAAATACACAGATACGCAGTATTTT. Its product reads: CASSSGTTKYTDTQYF.